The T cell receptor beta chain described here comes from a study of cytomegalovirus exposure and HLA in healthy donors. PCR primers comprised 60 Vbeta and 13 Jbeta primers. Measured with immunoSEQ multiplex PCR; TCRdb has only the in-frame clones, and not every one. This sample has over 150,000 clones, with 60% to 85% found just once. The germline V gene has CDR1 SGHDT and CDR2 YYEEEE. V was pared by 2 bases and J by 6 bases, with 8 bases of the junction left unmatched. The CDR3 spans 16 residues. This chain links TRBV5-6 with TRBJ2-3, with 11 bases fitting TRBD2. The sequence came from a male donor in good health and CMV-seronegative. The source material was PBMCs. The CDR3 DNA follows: TGTGCCAGCAGCTTCCAAACTAGCGGGGGTCGGGATACGCAGTATTTT. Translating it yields CASSFQTSGGRDTQYF.